Following are 5 T cell receptor beta chains from one sample sequenced in a study of CD8+ T cells in alopecia areata. Isolated RNA was reverse transcribed into cDNA used as the sequencing template. Some clones are missing from TCRdb's copy, which holds only in-frame ones; the method was immunoSEQ multiplex PCR. The sample consists of about 120,000 clones, under 40% of them appearing once. The sequenced sample was CD4+ T cells sorted from blood. Receptor source: a human donor with alopecia areata.

This clone came up a few times. DNA of the CDR3: TGTGCCAGCAGCTTAGAGCGGGGTCACAAGCCCCAGTACTTC. Translation: CASSLERGHKPQYF. The rearrangement links TRBV7-2 to TRBJ2-4, with 7 bases aligning to TRBD2. The CDR3 sequence is 14 residues long. Unmatched junction bases numbered 10, after V lost 1 base and J lost 13 bases. CDR1 is SGHTA and CDR2 is FQGNSA in the germline V gene. Full variable domain (missing parts from reference TRBV7-2 and TRBJ2-4): GAGVSQSPSNKVTEKGKDVELRCDPISGHTALYWYRQSLGQGLEFLIYFQGNSAPDKSGLPSDRFSAERTGGSVSTLTIQRTQQEDSAVYLCASSLERGHKPQYFGAGTRLSVL.

This clone showed up just a few times. The gene calls are TRBV5-1 and TRBJ2-5; 9 nucleotides agree with TRBD2. V lost 2 bases, J lost 4 bases, and 9 bases stayed unmatched. CDR1 is SGHRS and CDR2 is YFSETQ in the germline V gene. This CDR3 contains 16 residues. CDR3 in DNA: TGCGCCAGCAGCTTCGGAGCGGGAGGAGGTACAGAGACCCAGTACTTC. Amino acid sequence: CASSFGAGGGTETQYF.

This chain joins TRBV2 and TRBJ1-5; D remains unclear. V lost 5 bases, J lost 2 bases, and 10 bases lay in between. The CDR3 length is 14 residues. CDR1 SNHLY and CDR2 FYNNEI come from the germline V gene. Here the CDR3 DNA reads TGTGCCAGCAGTCAAGGGTGGGGCAATCAGCCCCAGCATTTT. It specifies CASSQGWGNQPQHF.

The rearrangement joins TRBV15 to TRBJ2-5; tentatively, D is TRBD1 (8 bases). The CDR3 has 15 residues. Per germline, CDR1 LNHNV and CDR2 YYDKDF (reference sequence). The V gene lost 5 bases and the J gene lost 7 bases, with 20 bases spanning the gap. The CDR3 loop reads CATSGHRGREWTQYF. The CDR3 DNA sequence: TGTGCCACCAGCGGACACAGGGGGAGGGAATGGACCCAGTACTTC.

Concerning this clone: Other DNA sequences in this sample translate to the same CDR3. This chain joins TRBV6-4 and TRBJ2-2, with TRBD1 identical over 8 bases. V trimming: 8 bases; J trimming: 6 bases; junction bases outside the gene matches: 5. The CDR3 is 13 residues long. Germline V lookup: CDR1 MRHNA, CDR2 SNTAGT. The CDR3 DNA reads as TGTGCCAGCTCCGGACAGGGCGCCGGGGAGCTGTTTTTT. It specifies CASSGQGAGELFF.